The 3 T cell receptor beta chains presented below share a single source sample, sequenced in a study of beta chain features in type 1 diabetes. What was sequenced were expressed TCRB transcripts, since all of the isolated RNA had been reverse transcribed. TCRdb's copy holds only in-frame clones and misses some; the assay was immunoSEQ multiplex PCR. The data contain some 330,000 clones, roughly 12% of them singletons. No antigen has been assigned to these receptors. Broader study findings: Shorter TCRB CDR3s, moderately but significantly so, marked every one of the four CD4+ subsets in Type 1 diabetes patients.

The sequencing input was naive CD4+ T cells from blood. Receptors were obtained from a woman under 30 with type 1 diabetes.

The V and J genes are TRBV14 and TRBJ1-1; D is unclear. The CDR3 length is 12 residues. Trimming removed 3 bases from V and 9 bases from J, with 11 bases in between. The germline V gene has CDR1 SGHDN and CDR2 FVKESK. CDR3 coding DNA: TGTGCCAGCAGCCATGTATCGGGGAAAGCTTTCTTT. This encodes CASSHVSGKAFF.

The rearrangement links TRBV18 to TRBJ2-5, with D hard to call. Germline V gives CDR1 KGHSH, CDR2 LQKENI. V dropped 0 bases and J dropped 3 bases, with 8 bases sitting between them. The CDR3 loop spans 14 amino acids. This CDR3 reads CASSPPMAEETQYF. For the CDR3, the DNA is TGTGCCAGCTCACCACCGATGGCAGAAGAGACCCAGTACTTC. Full variable domain (outside the CDR3, taken from reference TRBV18 and TRBJ2-5): NAGVMQNPRHLVRRRGQEARLRCSPMKGHSHVYWYRQLPEEGLKFMVYLQKENIIDESGMPKERFSAEFPKEGPSILRIQQVVRGDSAAYFCASSPPMAEETQYFGPGTRLLVL.

This clone was seen more than once but under ten times. The chain links TRBV7-9 to TRBJ2-1; tentative D call: TRBD2 (6 bases). Germline lookup yields CDR1 SEHNR and CDR2 FQNEAQ (reference sequence). The CDR3 is 15 residues long. V gave up 5 bases and J gave up 2 bases, with 13 bases separating them. The CDR3 here is CASSHRGTTYNEQFF. The CDR3 region has the DNA TGTGCCAGCAGCCATCGGGGGACCACCTACAATGAGCAGTTCTTC.